This is a list of T cell receptor beta chains from one sample in a study of T cells after yellow fever vaccination. MiXCR was run by TCRdb on the 5' RACE reads, yielding one entry per CDR3 protein. The sample yields about 550,000 distinct CDR3 sequences, around 21% seen once. Sequences were derived from PBMCs, sampled 15 days after the yellow fever booster vaccination. These receptor sequences come from a man under 40 who received the YFV17D yellow fever vaccine. The CDR3 runs from the conserved cysteine through the conserved F or W. D genes are given only for firm matches.

d_call j_call v_call cdr3_aa
- TRBJ2-7 TRBV20-1 CSADLGSSYEQYF
- TRBJ2-1 TRBV25-1 CASIYHYNEQFF
- TRBJ2-5 TRBV20-1 CSAQGVEGQETQYF
TRBD2 TRBJ2-7 TRBV20-1 CSATGLAGSGQYF
TRBD2 TRBJ2-5 TRBV5-1 CASANGRGESETQYF
- TRBJ1-6 TRBV5-4 CASSARVGDGNSPLHF
- TRBJ2-7 TRBV7-2 CASSLVGYEQYF
- TRBJ1-6 TRBV18 CASSQTRDSPLHF
- TRBJ2-1 TRBV7-9 CASSPGGTEKHNEQFF
- TRBJ2-7 TRBV4-3 CASSQGWSRQYEQYF
- TRBJ2-7 TRBV18 CASSPSGTEQYF
- TRBJ1-4 TRBV11-1 CASSGPPSSTNEKLFF
TRBD1 TRBJ1-1 TRBV6-1 CASSQQGLDTEAFF
TRBD2 TRBJ2-1 TRBV4-3 CASSQWREGYNEQFF
- TRBJ2-7 TRBV20-1 CSANTRSRGSYEQYF
- TRBJ2-1 TRBV20-1 CSGGVAGTYNEQFF
- TRBJ2-2 TRBV29-1 CSVVWTLSYTGELFF
- TRBJ2-7 TRBV20-1 CSAYGQGSSYEQYF
- TRBJ2-5 TRBV20-1 CSARRSYLETQYF
- TRBJ1-1 TRBV6-2/TRBV6-3 CASRRLADNTEAFF
TRBD1 TRBJ2-7 TRBV28 CASRERGRQAYEQYF
TRBD2 TRBJ2-2 TRBV10-3 CAIRASGNTGELFF
- TRBJ2-5 TRBV29-1 CSVNRPGEQETQYF
TRBD2 TRBJ2-5 TRBV20-1 CSARDYSGRGETQYF
TRBD2 TRBJ2-1 TRBV29-1 CSVRASGRNEQFF
- TRBJ2-3 TRBV5-1 CASSLDSTQYF
TRBD2 TRBJ2-1 TRBV12-3/TRBV12-4 CASSFPLSGRAGDEQFF
TRBD1 TRBJ2-5 TRBV5-1 CASSHGQGETQYF
TRBD2 TRBJ2-7 TRBV2 CGGGSAHEQYF
- TRBJ2-4 TRBV9 CASSVGLASRGENIQYF
TRBD1 TRBJ2-5 TRBV5-5 CASSFYDRDQETQYF
- TRBJ2-7 TRBV6-2/TRBV6-3 CASKRQAGRYEQYF
- TRBJ2-2 TRBV23-1 CASRPLGGGIGELFF
- TRBJ2-3 TRBV5-1 CASSGPDTDTQYF
- TRBJ1-3 TRBV27 CASSLLGDSGNTIYF
- TRBJ2-1 TRBV6-2/TRBV6-3 CASSYVFLVGQFF
- TRBJ1-1 TRBV12-3/TRBV12-4 CASSLATYTEAFF
- TRBJ2-7 TRBV28 CAKPHEQYF
- TRBJ2-1 TRBV7-2 CASSLGGPAIMGEQFF
- TRBJ2-7 TRBV7-9 CASSLVQTGSYEQYF
- TRBJ2-7 TRBV4-3 CASSQVLGSFYEQYF
- TRBJ2-5 TRBV6-2/TRBV6-3 CASSPPGPARTQYF
- TRBJ1-3 TRBV6-1 CASSGGHSSGNTIYF
- TRBJ2-1 TRBV15 CATSRVSGNNEQFF
- TRBJ2-1 TRBV19 CASSIRGYNEQFF
- TRBJ2-7 TRBV7-2 CASRQGDAQYF
TRBD2 TRBJ2-3 TRBV7-8 CASSLRTSGNPDTQYF
TRBD2 TRBJ2-1 TRBV12-3/TRBV12-4 CASSPRGLAGNEQFF
TRBD1 TRBJ2-7 TRBV12-3/TRBV12-4 CASSRAPGQGAYEQYF